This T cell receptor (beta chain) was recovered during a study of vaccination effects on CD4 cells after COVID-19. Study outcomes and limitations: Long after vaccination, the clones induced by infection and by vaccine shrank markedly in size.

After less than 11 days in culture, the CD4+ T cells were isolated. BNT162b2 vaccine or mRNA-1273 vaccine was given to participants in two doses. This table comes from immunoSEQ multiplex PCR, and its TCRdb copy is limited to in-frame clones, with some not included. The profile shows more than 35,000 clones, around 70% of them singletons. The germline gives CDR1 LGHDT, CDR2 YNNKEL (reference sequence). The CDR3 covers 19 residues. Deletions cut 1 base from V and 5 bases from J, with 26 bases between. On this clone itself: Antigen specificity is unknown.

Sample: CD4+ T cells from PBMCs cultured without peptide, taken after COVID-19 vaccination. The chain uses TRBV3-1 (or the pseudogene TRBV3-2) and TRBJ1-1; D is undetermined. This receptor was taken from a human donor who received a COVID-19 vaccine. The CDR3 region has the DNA TGTGCCAGCAGCCAAGGGATCTTACAGAAGACCAGGCGGGGAACTGAAGCTTTCTTT. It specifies CASSQGILQKTRRGTEAFF.